This TCR beta chain was sequenced in a study of T cells in Graves' hyperthyroidism and ophthalmopathy. Whole-study context: Once the initial diagnosis was made, peripheral blood was obtained before any treatment.

Amplified regions were TCR beta CDR3 sequences from RNA transcripts. TCR CDR3 underwent first-round RT-PCR with the HTBI primer set. TCRdb ran MiXCR on the multiplex PCR reads and lists one entry per CDR3 protein. Seen here are about 480,000 distinct CDR3 sequences, approximately 14% observed once, and the top ten hold about 17%. This clonotype has at least ten counts. Its target is unknown. With V trimmed by 3 bases and J by 9 bases, 6 bases remained unmatched. This CDR3 comprises 16 residues. Per the germline V gene, CDR1 is KGHDR and CDR2 is SFDVKD. The study, taken as a whole, reports: Among thyroid clonotypes expanded above 0.001, most also appeared in blood.

The chain recombines TRBV24-1 with TRBJ2-1; the match to TRBD2 covers 14 bases. The sequencing sample was made of blood. This TCR was recovered from a woman aged 18-29 years with Graves' hyperthyroidism. The CDR3 DNA follows: TGTGCCACCAGTGATCCCGGGACTAGCGGGAGTGGTGAGCAGTTCTTC. Its protein product is CATSDPGTSGSGEQFF.